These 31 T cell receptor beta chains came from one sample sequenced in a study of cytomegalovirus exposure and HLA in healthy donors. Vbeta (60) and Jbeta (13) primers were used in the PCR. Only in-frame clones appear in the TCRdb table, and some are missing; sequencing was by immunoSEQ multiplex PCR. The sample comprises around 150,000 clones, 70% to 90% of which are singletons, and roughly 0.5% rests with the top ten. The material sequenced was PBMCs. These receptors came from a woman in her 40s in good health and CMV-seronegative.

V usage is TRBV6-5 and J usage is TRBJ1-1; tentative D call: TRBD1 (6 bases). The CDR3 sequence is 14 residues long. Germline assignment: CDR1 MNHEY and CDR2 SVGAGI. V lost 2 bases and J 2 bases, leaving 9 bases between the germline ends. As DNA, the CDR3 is TGTGCCAGCAGTTACGCAGGGGAAAACACTGAAGCTTTCTTT. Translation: CASSYAGENTEAFF.

The CDR3 DNA reads as TGCGCCAGCAGCCAAACTCTAGCGGGAGATTACTACGAGCAGTACTTC. This codes for CASSQTLAGDYYEQYF. This chain links TRBV4-3 with TRBJ2-7; 10 bases fit TRBD2. Germline loops: CDR1 LGHNA, CDR2 YSLEER. The ends lost 2 bases at V and 3 bases at J; junction bases unmatched: 7. This CDR3 spans 16 amino acids.

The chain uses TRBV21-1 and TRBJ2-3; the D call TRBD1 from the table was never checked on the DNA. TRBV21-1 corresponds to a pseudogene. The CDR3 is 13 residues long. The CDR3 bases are TGTGCCAGCATAGGGGGTTCCACAGATACGCAGTATTTT. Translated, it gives CASIGGSTDTQYF.

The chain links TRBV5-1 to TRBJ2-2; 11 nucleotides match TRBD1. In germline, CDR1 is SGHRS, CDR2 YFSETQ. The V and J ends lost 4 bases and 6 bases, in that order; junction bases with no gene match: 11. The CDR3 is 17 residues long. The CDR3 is CASSVTRTGGLSGELFF. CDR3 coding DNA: TGCGCCAGCAGCGTGACTCGGACAGGGGGCCTTTCCGGGGAGCTGTTTTTT. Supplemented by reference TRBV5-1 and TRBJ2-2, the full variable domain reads KAGVTQTPRYLIKTRGQQVTLSCSPISGHRSVSWYQQTPGQGLQFLFEYFSETQRNKGNFPGRFSGRQFSNSRSEMNVSTLELGDSALYLCASSVTRTGGLSGELFFGEGSRLTVL.

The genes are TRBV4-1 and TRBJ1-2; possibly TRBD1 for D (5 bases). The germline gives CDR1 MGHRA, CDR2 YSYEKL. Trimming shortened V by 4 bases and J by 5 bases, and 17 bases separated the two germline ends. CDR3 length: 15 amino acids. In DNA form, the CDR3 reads TGCGCCAGCAGCCCCCTCGCTCGGCAGGGATATGGCTACACCTTC. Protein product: CASSPLARQGYGYTF.

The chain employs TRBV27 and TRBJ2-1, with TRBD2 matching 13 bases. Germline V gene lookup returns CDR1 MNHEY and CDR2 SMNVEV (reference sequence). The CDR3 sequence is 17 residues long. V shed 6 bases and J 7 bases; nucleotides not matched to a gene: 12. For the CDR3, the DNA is TGTGCCAGCAGACTTCAGGGACTAGCGGGATATGGGAATGAGCAGTTCTTC. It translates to CASRLQGLAGYGNEQFF.

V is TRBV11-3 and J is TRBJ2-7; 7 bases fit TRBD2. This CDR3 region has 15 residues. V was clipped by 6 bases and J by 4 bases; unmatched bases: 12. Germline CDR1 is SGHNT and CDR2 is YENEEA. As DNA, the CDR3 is TGTGCCAGCAGTCCTCTAAGGACTAGAGATTACGAGCAGTACTTC. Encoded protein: CASSPLRTRDYEQYF. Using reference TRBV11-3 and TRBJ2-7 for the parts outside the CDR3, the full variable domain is EAGVVQSPRYKIIEKKQPVAFWCNPISGHNTLYWYLQNLGQGPELLIRYENEEAVDDSQLPKDRFSAERLKGVDSTLKIQPAELGDSAVYLCASSPLRTRDYEQYFGPGTRLTVT.

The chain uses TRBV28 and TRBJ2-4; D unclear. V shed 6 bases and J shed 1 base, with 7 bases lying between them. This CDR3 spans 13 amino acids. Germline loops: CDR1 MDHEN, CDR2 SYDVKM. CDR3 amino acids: CASSYPAKNIQYF. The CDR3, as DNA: TGTGCCAGCAGCTACCCTGCCAAAAACATTCAGTACTTC. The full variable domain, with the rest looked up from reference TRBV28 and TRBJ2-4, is DVKVTQSSRYLVKRTGEKVFLECVQDMDHENMFWYRQDPGLGLRLIYFSYDVKMKEKGDIPEGYSVSREKKERFSLILESASTNQTSMYLCASSYPAKNIQYFGAGTRLSVL.

The CDR3 spells CASSPAPRETQYF. For the CDR3, the DNA is TGTGCCAGCAGCCCGGCACCTAGGGAGACCCAGTACTTC. This chain joins TRBV9 and TRBJ2-5, with D unclear. Germline CDR1 SGDLS, CDR2 YYNGEE. The CDR3 spans 13 residues. V was cut by 4 bases and J by 5 bases, with 12 bases left in between.

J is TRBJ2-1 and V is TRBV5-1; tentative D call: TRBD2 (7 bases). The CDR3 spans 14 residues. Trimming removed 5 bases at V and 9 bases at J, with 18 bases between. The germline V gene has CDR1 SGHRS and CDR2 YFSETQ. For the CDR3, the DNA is TGCGCCAGCAGGGGGGGGGCCGACTCCAGTGAGCAGTTCTTC. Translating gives CASRGGADSSEQFF.

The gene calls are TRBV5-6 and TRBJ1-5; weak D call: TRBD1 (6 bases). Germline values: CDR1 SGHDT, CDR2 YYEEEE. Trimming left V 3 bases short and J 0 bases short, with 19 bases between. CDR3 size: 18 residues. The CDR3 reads CASSSTGRGLYSNQPQHF. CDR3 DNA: TGTGCCAGCAGCTCAACAGGGCGAGGGCTCTATAGCAATCAGCCCCAGCATTTT.

The CDR3 sequence: CASSLEAGEQYF. CDR3 DNA: TGTGCCAGCAGCTTAGAAGCGGGGGAGCAGTACTTC. The chain is built from TRBV7-9 and TRBJ2-7; TRBD2 aligns across 7 bases. The CDR3 is made up of 12 amino acids. Unmatched junction bases numbered 1, after V lost 1 base and J lost 7 bases. The germline V gene encodes CDR1 SEHNR and CDR2 FQNEAQ (reference sequence).

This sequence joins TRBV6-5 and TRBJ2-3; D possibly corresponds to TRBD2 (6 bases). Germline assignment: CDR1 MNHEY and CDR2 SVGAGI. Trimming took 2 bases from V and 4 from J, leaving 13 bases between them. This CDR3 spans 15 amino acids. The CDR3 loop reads CASSYRGGEADTQYF. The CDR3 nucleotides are TGTGCCAGCAGTTACCGCGGAGGGGAGGCAGATACGCAGTATTTT.

The CDR3 sequence is CASSTGVDSEKLFF. The CDR3 DNA reads TGCGCCAGCAGCACAGGGGTGGACTCTGAAAAACTGTTTTTT. The V and J genes are TRBV5-1 and TRBJ1-4; 7 bases map to TRBD1. The junction had 7 bases not matched to a gene; V was cut back by 4 bases and J by 7 bases. Germline V gene data show CDR1 as SGHRS and CDR2 as YFSETQ. The CDR3 is made up of 14 amino acids.

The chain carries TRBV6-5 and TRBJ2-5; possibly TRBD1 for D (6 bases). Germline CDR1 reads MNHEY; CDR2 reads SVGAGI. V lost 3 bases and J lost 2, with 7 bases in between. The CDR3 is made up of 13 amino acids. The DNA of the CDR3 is TGTGCCAGCAGTTATGGACAGCAAGAGACCCAGTACTTC. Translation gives CASSYGQQETQYF.

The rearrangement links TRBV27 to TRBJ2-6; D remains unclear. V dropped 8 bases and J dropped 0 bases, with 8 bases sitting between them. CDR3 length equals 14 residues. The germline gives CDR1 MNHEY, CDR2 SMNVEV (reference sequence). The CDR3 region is CASGGSSGANVLTF. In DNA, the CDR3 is TGTGCCAGCGGCGGCAGCTCTGGGGCCAACGTCCTGACTTTC.

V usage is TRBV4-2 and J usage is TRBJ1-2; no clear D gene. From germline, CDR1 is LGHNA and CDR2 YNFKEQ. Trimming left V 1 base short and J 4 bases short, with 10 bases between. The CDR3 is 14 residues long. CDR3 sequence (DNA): TGTGCCAGCAGCCAAGCGGCAGGCTCCTATGGCTACACCTTC. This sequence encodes CASSQAAGSYGYTF.

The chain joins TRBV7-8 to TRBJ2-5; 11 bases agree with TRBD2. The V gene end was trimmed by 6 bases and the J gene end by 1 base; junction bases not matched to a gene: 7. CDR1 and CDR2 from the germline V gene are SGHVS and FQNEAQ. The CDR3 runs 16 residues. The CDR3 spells CASRHPTSGSQETQYF. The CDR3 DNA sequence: TGTGCCAGCAGGCATCCCACTAGCGGGAGCCAAGAGACCCAGTACTTC. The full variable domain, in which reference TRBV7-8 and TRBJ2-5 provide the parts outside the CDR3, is GAGVSQSPRYKVAKRGQDVALRCDPISGHVSLFWYQQALGQGPEFLTYFQNEAQLDKSGLPSDRFFAERPEGSVSTLKIQRTQQEDSAVYLCASRHPTSGSQETQYFGPGTRLLVL.

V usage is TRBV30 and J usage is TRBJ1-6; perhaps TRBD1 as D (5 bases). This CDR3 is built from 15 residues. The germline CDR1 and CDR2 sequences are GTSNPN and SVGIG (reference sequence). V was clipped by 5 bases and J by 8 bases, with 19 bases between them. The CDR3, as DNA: TGTGCCTGGTCGGCTCGTAGGGGTACGGATTCACCCCTCCACTTT. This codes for CAWSARRGTDSPLHF.

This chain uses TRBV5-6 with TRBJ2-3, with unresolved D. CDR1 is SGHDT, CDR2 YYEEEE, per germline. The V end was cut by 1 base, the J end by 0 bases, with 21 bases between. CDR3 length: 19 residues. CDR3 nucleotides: TGTGCCAGCAGCTTGATTAGGTTCAGGAATCCTTCTAGCACAGATACGCAGTATTTT. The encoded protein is CASSLIRFRNPSSTDTQYF.

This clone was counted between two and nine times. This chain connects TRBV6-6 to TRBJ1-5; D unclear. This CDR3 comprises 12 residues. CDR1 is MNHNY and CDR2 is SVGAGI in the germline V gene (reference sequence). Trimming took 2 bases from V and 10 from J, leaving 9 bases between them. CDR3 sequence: CASSYRVRPQHF. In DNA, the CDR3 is TGTGCCAGCAGTTACCGAGTCCGACCCCAGCATTTT.

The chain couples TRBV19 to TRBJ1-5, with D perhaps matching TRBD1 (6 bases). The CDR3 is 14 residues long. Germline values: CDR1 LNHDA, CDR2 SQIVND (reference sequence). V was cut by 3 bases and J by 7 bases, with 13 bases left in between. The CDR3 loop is CASSIAGGGQPQHF. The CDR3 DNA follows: TGTGCCAGTAGTATTGCGGGGGGCGGGCAGCCCCAGCATTTT.

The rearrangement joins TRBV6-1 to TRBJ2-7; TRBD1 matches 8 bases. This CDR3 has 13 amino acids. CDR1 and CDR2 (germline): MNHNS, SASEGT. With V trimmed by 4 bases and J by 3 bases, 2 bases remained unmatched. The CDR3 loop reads CASSVDRGYEQYF. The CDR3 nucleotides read TGTGCCAGCAGTGTTGACAGGGGCTACGAGCAGTACTTC.

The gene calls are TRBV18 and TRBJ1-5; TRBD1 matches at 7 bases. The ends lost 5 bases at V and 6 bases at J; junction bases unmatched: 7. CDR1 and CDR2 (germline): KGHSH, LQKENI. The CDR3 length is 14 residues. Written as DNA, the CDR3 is TGTGCCAGCTCAGACGACAGGGTAAGTCAGCCCCAGCATTTT. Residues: CASSDDRVSQPQHF.

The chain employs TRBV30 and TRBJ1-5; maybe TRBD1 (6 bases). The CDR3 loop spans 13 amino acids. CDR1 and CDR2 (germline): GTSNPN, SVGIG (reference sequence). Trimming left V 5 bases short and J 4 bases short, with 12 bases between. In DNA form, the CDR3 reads TGTGCCTGGGCTACAGGGTTAAATCAGCCCCAGCATTTT. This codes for CAWATGLNQPQHF.

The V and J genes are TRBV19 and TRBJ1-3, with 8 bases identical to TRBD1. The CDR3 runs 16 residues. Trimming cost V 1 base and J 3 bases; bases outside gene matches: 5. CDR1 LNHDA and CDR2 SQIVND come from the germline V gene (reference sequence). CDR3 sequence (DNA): TGTGCCAGTAGTATAGGGGGACAGGAGTTTGGAAACACCATATATTTT. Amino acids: CASSIGGQEFGNTIYF.

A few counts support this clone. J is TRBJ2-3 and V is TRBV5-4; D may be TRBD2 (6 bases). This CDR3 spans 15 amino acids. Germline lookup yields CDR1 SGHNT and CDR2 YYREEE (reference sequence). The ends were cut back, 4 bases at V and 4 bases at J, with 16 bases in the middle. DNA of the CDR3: TGTGCCAGCAGCCGCGTCTCTAGCGAACCAGATACGCAGTATTTT. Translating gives CASSRVSSEPDTQYF.

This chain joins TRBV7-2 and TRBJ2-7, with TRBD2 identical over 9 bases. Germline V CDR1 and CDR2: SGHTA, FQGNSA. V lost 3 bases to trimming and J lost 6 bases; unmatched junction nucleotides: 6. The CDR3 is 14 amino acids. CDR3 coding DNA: TGTGCCAGCAGCTTGGGGACTAGCAGGTCCGAGCAGTACTTC. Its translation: CASSLGTSRSEQYF.

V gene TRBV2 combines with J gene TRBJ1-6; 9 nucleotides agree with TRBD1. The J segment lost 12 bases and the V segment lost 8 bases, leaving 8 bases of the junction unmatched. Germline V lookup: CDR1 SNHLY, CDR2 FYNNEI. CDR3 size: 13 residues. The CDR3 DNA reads TGTGCCAGCGTACGGGACAGGGACAAACCCCTCCACTTT. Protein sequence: CASVRDRDKPLHF.

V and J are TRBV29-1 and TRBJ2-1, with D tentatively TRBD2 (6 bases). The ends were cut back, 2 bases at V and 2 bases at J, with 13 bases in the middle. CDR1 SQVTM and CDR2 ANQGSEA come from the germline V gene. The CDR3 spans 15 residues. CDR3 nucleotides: TGCAGCGTTGAAAATCCGGGAGACGCCTACAATGAGCAGTTCTTC. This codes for CSVENPGDAYNEQFF.

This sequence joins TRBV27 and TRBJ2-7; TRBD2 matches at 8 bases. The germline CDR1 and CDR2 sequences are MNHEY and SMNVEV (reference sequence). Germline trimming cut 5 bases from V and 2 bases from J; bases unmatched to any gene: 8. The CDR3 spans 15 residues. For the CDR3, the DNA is TGTGCCAGCAGTCCAGGGACTAGAAGTCCCTACGAGCAGTACTTC. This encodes CASSPGTRSPYEQYF.